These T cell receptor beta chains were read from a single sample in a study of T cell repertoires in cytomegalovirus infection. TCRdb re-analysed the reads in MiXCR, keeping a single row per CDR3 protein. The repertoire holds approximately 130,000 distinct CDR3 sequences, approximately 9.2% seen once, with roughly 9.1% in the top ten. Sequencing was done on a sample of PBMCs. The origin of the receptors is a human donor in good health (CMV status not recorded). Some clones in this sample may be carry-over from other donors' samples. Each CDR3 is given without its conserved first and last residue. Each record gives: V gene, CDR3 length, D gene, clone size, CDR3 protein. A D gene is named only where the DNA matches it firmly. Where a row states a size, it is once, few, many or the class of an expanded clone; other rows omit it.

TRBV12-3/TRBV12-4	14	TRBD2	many	ASSFLTSGSADTQY
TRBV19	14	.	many	ASSIAPTWSTGELF
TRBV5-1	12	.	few	ASSLDPGRNEQF
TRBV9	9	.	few	ASSVEETQY
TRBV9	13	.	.	ASSVDPAANYGYT
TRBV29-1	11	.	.	SVDGDRTDTQY
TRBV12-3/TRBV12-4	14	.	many	ASSSAESEGKDEQF
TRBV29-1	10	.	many	SGEEAAYGYT
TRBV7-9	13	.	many	ASSLPGSGTDTQY
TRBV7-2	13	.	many	ASSLGIRDTDTQY
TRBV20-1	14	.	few	SARDPRGGRADTQY
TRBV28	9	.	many	ASSLAQGYT
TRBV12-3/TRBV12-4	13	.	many	ASSLSEAGANVLT
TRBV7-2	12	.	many	ASSFLGQNTEAF
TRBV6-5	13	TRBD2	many	ASRDGTSAAYEQY
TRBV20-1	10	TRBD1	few	SADRVDNEQF
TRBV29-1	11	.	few	SATGATVHEQY
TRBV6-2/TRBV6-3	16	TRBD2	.	ASSSPGLAGGSNNEQF
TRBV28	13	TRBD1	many	ASSLTTGAGYGYT
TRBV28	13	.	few	ASTPAGWLLNTIY